This T cell receptor beta chain is drawn from a study of T cell repertoires in cytomegalovirus infection. Whole-study context: Evidence of both CMV infection and a matching HLA type came from public TCR beta signatures. The study, taken as a whole, reports: In two of eight donors, the top clonotype was HLA-C-restricted CMV-specific. The study identified carriers of CMV plus the relevant HLA from cumulative public TCR beta family frequency.

This clonotype was seen ten or more times. Its antigen is still unknown. V gave up 6 bases and J gave up 3 bases, with 11 bases separating them. Germline values: CDR1 DFQATT, CDR2 SNEGSKA (reference sequence). This CDR3 region has 13 residues. TCRdb independently ran MiXCR on the reads; one entry per CDR3 protein. This sample has about 310,000 distinct CDR3 sequences, with 8% to 10% found just once. This receptor was taken from a human donor in good health (CMV status not recorded). Some clones in this sample may be carry-over from other donors' samples. The specimen was PBMCs. The V and J genes are TRBV20-1 and TRBJ1-4, with D perhaps TRBD1 (6 bases). This chain's CDR3 is CSASGQANEKLFF. The CDR3 nucleotides are TGCAGTGCCTCGGGACAAGCTAATGAAAAACTGTTTTTT.